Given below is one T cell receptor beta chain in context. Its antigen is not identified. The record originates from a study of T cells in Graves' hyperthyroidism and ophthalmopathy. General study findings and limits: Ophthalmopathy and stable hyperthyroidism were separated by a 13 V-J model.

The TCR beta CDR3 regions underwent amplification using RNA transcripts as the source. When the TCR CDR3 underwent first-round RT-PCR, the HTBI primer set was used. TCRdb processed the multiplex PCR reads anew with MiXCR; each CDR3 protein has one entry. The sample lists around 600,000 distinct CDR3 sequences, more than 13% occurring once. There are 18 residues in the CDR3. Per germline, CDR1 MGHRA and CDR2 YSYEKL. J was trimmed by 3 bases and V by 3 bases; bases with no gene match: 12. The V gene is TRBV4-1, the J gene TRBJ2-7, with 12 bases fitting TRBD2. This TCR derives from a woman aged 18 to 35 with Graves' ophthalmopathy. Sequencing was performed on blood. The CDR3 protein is CASSHLWRTSGTFYEQYF. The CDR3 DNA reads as TGCGCCAGCAGCCACTTATGGAGGACTAGCGGGACCTTCTACGAGCAGTACTTC.